A selection of T cell receptor beta chains follows, all from one sample in a study of T-cell reconstitution after alpha-beta-depleted transplantation in children. TCRdb analysed the PCR reads with MiXCR anew, one entry per CDR3 protein. Here the sample spans 350,000 to 500,000 distinct CDR3 sequences, around two fifths being singletons. The sample consisted of PBMCs, taken before TCRalphabeta/CD19-depleted stem cell transplant. These receptors originate from a girl aged 2-10 years with aplastic anemia, due to receive a stem cell transplant. The CDR3 runs from the conserved cysteine through the conserved F or W. Each record gives: D gene, V gene, clone size, J gene, CDR3 DNA, CDR3 protein. The D gene is left open where the match is weak. For some rows the clone size is stated as once, few or many, or as a class when expanded; others skip it.

>NA|TRBV7-2|once|TRBJ2-3
TGTGCCAGCAGCTTAGCCGTTGGCAGCGCAGATACGCAGTATTTT
CASSLAVGSADTQYF
>NA|TRBV7-2|NA|TRBJ1-2
TGTGCCAGCAGCCCAACACCGTATGGCTACACCTTC
CASSPTPYGYTF
>NA|TRBV29-1|NA|TRBJ2-5
TGCAGCGTTGAAGGTGGTGCGGAGACCCAGTACTTC
CSVEGGAETQYF
>NA|TRBV30|few|TRBJ1-5
TGTGCCTGGAGTGGACAGGTCAATCAGCCCCAGCATTTT
CAWSGQVNQPQHF
>NA|TRBV6-6|few|TRBJ1-3
TGTGCCAGCAGCCCTCACGACACCATATATTTT
CASSPHDTIYF
>TRBD2|TRBV14|NA|TRBJ2-3
TGTGCCAGCAGCCCTTGGGGGGGAGAGGGCCCAGATACGCAGTATTTT
CASSPWGGEGPDTQYF
>NA|TRBV20-1|NA|TRBJ1-1
TGCAGTGCAACCTCGGGGGCCCAAGGAAACACTGAAGCTTTCTTT
CSATSGAQGNTEAFF
>TRBD2|TRBV9|NA|TRBJ2-3
TGTGCCAGCAGCGTAGAGGGCGGACTAGCGGGGGCCACAGCCGGGCATACGCAGTATTTT
CASSVEGGLAGATAGHTQYF
>TRBD2|TRBV20-1|NA|TRBJ2-1
TGCAGTGCTCTCTCTACTAGCGGGAGCCGCTACAATGAGCAGTTCTTC
CSALSTSGSRYNEQFF
>NA|TRBV27|few|TRBJ2-5
TGTGCCAGCAGTTTAGGAGGGGCCCAGCAAGAGACCCAGTACTTC
CASSLGGAQQETQYF
>TRBD1|TRBV4-1|many|TRBJ1-1
TGCGCCAGCAGCCGGACAGGGGGCAGAGCTTTCTTT
CASSRTGGRAFF
>TRBD1|TRBV20-1|NA|TRBJ1-6
TGCAGTGCTAGAGGGGACGGGACAGACGCTTCACCCCTCCACTTT
CSARGDGTDASPLHF
>TRBD1|TRBV20-1|few|TRBJ2-7
TGCAGTGCTAAAGTGGACAGGAACTACGAGCAGTACTTC
CSAKVDRNYEQYF
>TRBD2|TRBV5-6|NA|TRBJ2-3
TGTGCCAGCAGCTTTTATCGGGAGGGCGGACCAGATACGCAGTATTTT
CASSFYREGGPDTQYF
>NA|TRBV10-2|NA|TRBJ2-7
TGCGCCAGCAGCACGGTCAACTACGAGCAGTACTTC
CASSTVNYEQYF
>NA|TRBV12-5|NA|TRBJ1-1
TGTGCTAGTGGTCGGGCCACTGAAGCTTTCTTT
CASGRATEAFF
>TRBD2|TRBV20-1|NA|TRBJ2-3
TGCAGTGGGAGACTAGCGGGGGGCACAGATACGCAGTATTTT
CSGRLAGGTDTQYF
>NA|TRBV12-3/TRBV12-4|few|TRBJ2-5
TGTGCCAGCAGTCTGGAGGGACAGTCACAAGAGACCCAGTACTTC
CASSLEGQSQETQYF
>TRBD2|TRBV7-9|many|TRBJ2-1
TGTGCCAGCAGCTTATCAGAGACTAGCCTCGGTGAGCAGTTCTTC
CASSLSETSLGEQFF
>TRBD2|TRBV20-1|many|TRBJ2-3
TGCAGTGCTACCTCGGGGGATAGCGGGTACACAGATACGCAGTATTTT
CSATSGDSGYTDTQYF
>NA|TRBV20-1|NA|TRBJ2-3
TGCAGTGCTAGAGATCCTGTGGTGACCAGCACAGATACGCAGTATTTT
CSARDPVVTSTDTQYF
>NA|TRBV4-3|few|TRBJ2-1
TGCGCCAGCAGCCAAAATCGATACAATGAGCAGTTCTTC
CASSQNRYNEQFF
>NA|TRBV5-6|NA|TRBJ2-7
TGTGCCAGCAGCTGGGGTAGAGGTGCCAACTACGAGCAGTACTTC
CASSWGRGANYEQYF
>NA|TRBV10-3|once|TRBJ2-5
TGTGCCATCAGTGAAGCGAGGGGAAGGAGAGAGACCCAGTACTTC
CAISEARGRRETQYF
>NA|TRBV6-6|NA|TRBJ2-7
TGTGCCAGCAGTTACTCGGACGAGCAGTACTTC
CASSYSDEQYF
>TRBD2|TRBV6-2/TRBV6-3|NA|TRBJ2-7
TGTGCCAGCAGGGACCCTAGCGGTTGGCCTTACGAGCAGTACTTC
CASRDPSGWPYEQYF
>TRBD1|TRBV29-1|NA|TRBJ2-2
TGCAGCGTTGGCAGGGGGCCTAACACCGGGGAGCTGTTTTTT
CSVGRGPNTGELFF
>TRBD2|TRBV5-6|NA|TRBJ2-7
TGTGCCAGCAGGAACCTAGCGGGAGTATACGAGCAGTACTTC
CASRNLAGVYEQYF
>NA|TRBV5-1|NA|TRBJ1-2
TGCGCCAGCAGCTTCGTGGGCTACACCTTC
CASSFVGYTF
>NA|TRBV5-1|NA|TRBJ2-3
TGCGCCAGCAGCTTGAATGGGGGGATCGATACGCAGTATTTT
CASSLNGGIDTQYF
>NA|TRBV28|NA|TRBJ2-3
TGTGCCAGCAGTTTGCAGCGTCGAGATACGCAGTATTTT
CASSLQRRDTQYF
>NA|TRBV5-1|NA|TRBJ1-1
TGCGCCACTGCGCCAGAGGGGTTTGTGGGAGCTTTCTTT
CATAPEGFVGAFF
>NA|TRBV7-3|NA|TRBJ2-3
TGTGCCAGCAGCTTAACGCCTGGACTGAACACAGATACGCAGTATTTT
CASSLTPGLNTDTQYF
>NA|TRBV5-1|many|TRBJ2-1
TGCGCCAGCAGCTTGAATGGGGGAACGCAGTTCTTC
CASSLNGGTQFF
>NA|TRBV2|NA|TRBJ1-5
TGTGCCAGCAAGGGTCCGGGGCGCAATCAGCCCCAGCATTTT
CASKGPGRNQPQHF
>TRBD2|TRBV3-1|many|TRBJ2-4
TGTGCCAGCAGCCCCGGGACTAGGAAAAACATTCAGTACTTC
CASSPGTRKNIQYF
>TRBD1|TRBV19|few|TRBJ1-2
TGTGCCAGCAGTTACTATCTAGGGGGCGAGGACTATGGCTACACCTTC
CASSYYLGGEDYGYTF
>TRBD1|TRBV20-1|many|TRBJ2-7
TGCAGCGAGACAGGGGCCTTAAGCGAGCAGTACTTC
CSETGALSEQYF
>NA|TRBV20-1|once|TRBJ2-7
TGCAGTGCTCGGGTACTAAACACCTACGAGCAGTACTTC
CSARVLNTYEQYF
>NA|TRBV7-9|NA|TRBJ2-7
TGTGCCAGCAGCTTAGGGTTAGTTGGCGGGCCCTACGAGCAGTACTTC
CASSLGLVGGPYEQYF
>NA|TRBV11-3|NA|TRBJ2-5
TGTGCCAGCAGCTTGCAGACAGATGAGACCCAGTACTTC
CASSLQTDETQYF